The 12 T cell receptor beta chains reported below all come from one sample, sequenced in a study of blood T cell repertoires in COVID-19. TCRdb's table, derived via immunoSEQ multiplex PCR, lists solely in-frame clones and lacks some. This table holds over 85,000 clones, roughly nine tenths found once. What was sequenced was peripheral blood. The receptors derive from a man in his forties or fifties with active COVID-19.

The rearrangement uses TRBV7-2 and TRBJ2-2; D is perhaps TRBD2 (5 bases). The CDR3 is 17 amino acids. CDR1 and CDR2 from the germline V gene are SGHTA and FQGNSA. The V gene lost 1 base and the J gene lost 0 bases, with 12 bases spanning the gap. CDR3: CASSLGLKRANTGELFF. Written as DNA, the CDR3 is TGTGCCAGCAGCTTAGGACTCAAGAGGGCGAACACCGGGGAGCTGTTTTTT.

This chain joins TRBV3-1 (or the pseudogene TRBV3-2) and TRBJ2-5, with 9 positions matching TRBD2. The CDR3 covers 15 residues. V dropped 4 bases and J dropped 2; count of bases not matched to a gene: 5. The germline V gene has CDR1 LGHDT and CDR2 YNNKEL (reference sequence). The CDR3 nucleotides are TGTGCCAGCAGCCTTGGGGCGGGGGGGCAAGAGACCCAGTACTTC. The encoded protein is CASSLGAGGQETQYF.

The chain carries TRBV19 and TRBJ1-1; D might be TRBD1 (6 bases). CDR1 LNHDA and CDR2 SQIVND come from the germline V gene (reference sequence). The CDR3 contains 15 residues. The ends were cut back, 6 bases at V and 2 bases at J, with 16 bases in the middle. The CDR3 coding sequence is TGTGCCAGTAGCCAACAGGGACGGGGAAACACTGAAGCTTTCTTT. Residues: CASSQQGRGNTEAFF. Variable domain in full (rest from reference TRBV19 and TRBJ1-1): DGGITQSPKYLFRKEGQNVTLSCEQNLNHDAMYWYRQDPGQGLRLIYYSQIVNDFQKGDIAEGYSVSREKKESFPLTVTSAQKNPTAFYLCASSQQGRGNTEAFFGQGTRLTVV.

This chain joins TRBV4-2 and TRBJ2-5; 8 nucleotides line up with TRBD1. The ends lost 6 bases at V and 2 bases at J; junction bases unmatched: 11. The CDR3 has 16 amino acids. Germline CDR1 LGHNA, CDR2 YNFKEQ. The CDR3, as DNA: TGTGCCAGCAGTAAAAGTCCGACAGGGGATCAAGAGACCCAGTACTTC. This gives the protein CASSKSPTGDQETQYF.

The chain carries TRBV9 and TRBJ2-2; the D gene is possibly TRBD2 (6 bases). Between the trimmed V and J ends, which lost 6 bases and 5 bases, there was a span of 14 bases. Germline CDR1 SGDLS, CDR2 YYNGEE. This CDR3 has 14 amino acids. The CDR3 DNA sequence: TGTGCCAGCAATGGCGGGGTGTGGACCGGGGAGCTGTTTTTT. As protein: CASNGGVWTGELFF. The whole variable domain, filled in from reference TRBV9 and TRBJ2-2, reads DSGVTQTPKHLITATGQRVTLRCSPRSGDLSVYWYQQSLDQGLQFLIQYYNGEERAKGNILERFSAQQFPDLHSELNLSSLELGDSALYFCASNGGVWTGELFFGEGSRLTVL.

The V call is TRBV7-2, the J call TRBJ1-2, with a possible D match to TRBD1 (5 bases). Trimming stripped 1 base from V and 3 bases from J, with 9 bases between. CDR1 is SGHTA, CDR2 FQGNSA, per germline. The CDR3 length is 14 residues. Written as DNA, the CDR3 is TGTGCCAGCAGCTTAGACGGGGGTTACTATGGCTACACCTTC. Translation gives CASSLDGGYYGYTF. Full variable domain (outside the CDR3, taken from reference TRBV7-2 and TRBJ1-2): GAGVSQSPSNKVTEKGKDVELRCDPISGHTALYWYRQSLGQGLEFLIYFQGNSAPDKSGLPSDRFSAERTGGSVSTLTIQRTQQEDSAVYLCASSLDGGYYGYTFGSGTRLTVV.

This chain connects TRBV19 to TRBJ1-4; D is uncertain. This CDR3 spans 14 amino acids. Germline CDR1 reads LNHDA; CDR2 reads SQIVND (reference sequence). Trimming left V 6 bases short and J 7 bases short, with 15 bases between. CDR3 loop: CASSGQAAGEKLFF. CDR3 coding DNA: TGTGCCAGTAGCGGGCAGGCGGCGGGTGAAAAACTGTTTTTT.

The rearrangement joins TRBV18 to TRBJ1-5; D is unclear. Looked up from germline, CDR1 is KGHSH and CDR2 is LQKENI. Trimming pared 2 bases from V and 3 bases from J, leaving 20 bases between. The CDR3 has 18 residues. The CDR3 reads CASSPSGPNAPFNQPQHF. CDR3 coding DNA: TGTGCCAGCTCACCAAGCGGGCCCAACGCCCCATTCAATCAGCCCCAGCATTTT.

This chain joins TRBV19 and TRBJ1-4, with D maybe TRBD1 (6 bases). Germline CDR1 is LNHDA and CDR2 is SQIVND (reference sequence). Deletions cut 3 bases from V and 1 base from J, with 15 bases between. The CDR3 contains 17 residues. In DNA, the CDR3 is TGTGCCAGTAGTATGAATGGCAGGGGAATAACTAATGAAAAACTGTTTTTT. Translated: CASSMNGRGITNEKLFF.

The gene calls are TRBV19 and TRBJ2-5; 7 bases align to TRBD2. In germline, CDR1 is LNHDA, CDR2 SQIVND (reference sequence). After removal of 9 bases from V and 1 base from J, the junction contained 8 bases not matched to a gene. The CDR3 runs to 14 residues. The DNA of the CDR3 is TGTGCCAGCTCATTCGGGGAGGGCCAAGAGACCCAGTACTTC. Its protein is CASSFGEGQETQYF.

This clone showed up just a few times. The chain uses TRBV19 and TRBJ2-5; TRBD2 matches 8 bases. Germline lookup yields CDR1 LNHDA and CDR2 SQIVND (reference sequence). Losses at the gene ends were 1 base for V and 5 bases for J; bases not matched to a gene: 9. The CDR3 contains 16 residues. The CDR3 sequence: CASSIVFPGGPETQYF. For the CDR3, the DNA is TGTGCCAGTAGTATAGTCTTTCCGGGGGGGCCGGAGACCCAGTACTTC.

This clone has a handful of counts. The chain uses TRBV6-5 and TRBJ1-1; D is undetermined. The CDR3 length is 14 residues. With 8 bases removed from V and 4 bases from J, the gap between germline ends came to 17 bases. The germline CDR1 and CDR2 sequences are MNHEY and SVGAGI. The CDR3 coding sequence is TGTGCCAGCCGCCGGTCGGGTAGTGGCACTGAAGCTTTCTTT. It yields the protein CASRRSGSGTEAFF.